A single sample is the source of the 32 T cell receptor beta chains below, sequenced in a study of blood T cells in healthy people across ages. Primed by a sample-barcoded 5' primer and a J-beta primer mix, a second PCR proceeded for 7 to 11 cycles. A single record per CDR3 protein comes from TCRdb applying MiXCR to the 5' RACE reads. The profile shows about 830,000 distinct CDR3 sequences, around 68% of them singletons. Input material: blood. The receptors derive from a man younger than 40 in good health.

This sequence joins TRBV7-2 and TRBJ1-6; the D gene is possibly TRBD1 (5 bases). Germline V gene lookup returns CDR1 SGHTA and CDR2 FQGNSA. V was pared by 3 bases and J by 9 bases, with 12 bases between. The CDR3 is 14 residues long. This CDR3 is CASSLGGVSSPLHF. CDR3 DNA: TGTGCCAGCAGCTTGGGAGGGGTGAGTTCACCCCTCCACTTT.

The rearrangement links TRBV6-5 to TRBJ2-5; maybe TRBD2 (6 bases). Trimming cost V 5 bases and J 0 bases, with 7 bases left between them. This CDR3 has 13 amino acids. Germline values: CDR1 MNHEY, CDR2 SVGAGI. The CDR3 is CASSTSYQETQYF. CDR3 nucleotides: TGTGCCAGCAGTACTAGCTACCAAGAGACCCAGTACTTC.

This sequence joins TRBV7-8 and TRBJ2-3; D is uncertain. Trimming left V 0 bases short and J 3 bases short, with 16 bases between. The V gene's germline CDR1 is SGHVS and CDR2 FQNEAQ. CDR3 length equals 17 residues. CDR3 region: CASSLALYGRPTDTQYF. The CDR3 DNA reads TGTGCCAGCAGCTTAGCTTTGTACGGACGCCCGACAGATACGCAGTATTTT. The full variable domain, in which reference TRBV7-8 and TRBJ2-3 provide the parts outside the CDR3, is GAGVSQSPRYKVAKRGQDVALRCDPISGHVSLFWYQQALGQGPEFLTYFQNEAQLDKSGLPSDRFFAERPEGSVSTLKIQRTQQEDSAVYLCASSLALYGRPTDTQYFGPGTRLTVL.

The gene calls are TRBV20-1 and TRBJ2-6, with D tentatively TRBD1 (5 bases). V was shortened by 1 base and J by 2 bases, with 6 bases between the two germline ends. There are 14 residues in the CDR3. CDR1 is DFQATT, CDR2 SNEGSKA, per germline (reference sequence). CDR3 sequence reads: CSARVQAGANVLTF. The CDR3 DNA follows: TGCAGTGCTAGAGTACAGGCTGGGGCCAACGTCCTGACTTTC.

In the case of this clonotype: This could be a read error, since a much larger clone is one nucleotide away. The chain employs TRBV4-3 and TRBJ2-4; TRBD1 matches at 10 bases. TRBJ2-7 explains the end of the DNA better; the J call may be wrong. The CDR3 is 14 amino acids. CDR1 is LGHNA and CDR2 is YSLEER in the germline V gene. CDR3 in amino acids: CASSVRQGAYEQYF. CDR3 nucleotides: TGCGCCAGCAGCGTAAGACAGGGGGCTTACGAGCAGTACTTC.

This clonotype was counted only a few times. The chain links TRBV6-6 to TRBJ1-2, with D possibly matching TRBD1 (6 bases). The CDR3 runs to 13 residues. The V gene lost 6 bases and the J gene lost 4 bases, with 12 bases spanning the gap. Germline V gene lookup returns CDR1 MNHNY and CDR2 SVGAGI (reference sequence). CDR3 in amino acids: CASRQGGGYGYTF. CDR3 coding DNA: TGTGCCAGCAGGCAAGGGGGTGGCTATGGCTACACCTTC.

V is TRBV9 and J is TRBJ2-1; the D is unclear. The germline CDR1 and CDR2 sequences are SGDLS and YYNGEE. The CDR3 runs 11 residues. The V end was cut by 2 bases, the J end by 10 bases, with 7 bases between. The chain's CDR3 is CASSVEREQFF. The CDR3 nucleotides are TGTGCCAGCAGCGTCGAGCGAGAGCAGTTCTTC.

Here the CDR3 reads CASSYGSGGGYGYTF. In DNA, the CDR3 is TGTGCCAGCAGTTACGGATCTGGGGGCGGCTATGGCTACACCTTC. The rearrangement links TRBV6-5 to TRBJ1-2; D is perhaps TRBD1 (6 bases). V gave up 2 bases and J gave up 4 bases, with 14 bases separating them. The CDR3 is 15 residues long. Germline CDR1 and CDR2: MNHEY and SVGAGI.

V and J are TRBV2 and TRBJ2-1; TRBD1 matches 9 bases. Trimming removed 6 bases from V and 0 bases from J; junction bases left unmatched: 6. Looked up from germline, CDR1 is SNHLY and CDR2 is FYNNEI. The CDR3 is made up of 16 amino acids. CDR3 in DNA: TGTGCCAGCAGGGCGGGACAGGGCGGCTCCTACAATGAGCAGTTCTTC. Translation: CASRAGQGGSYNEQFF.

This sequence joins TRBV4-2 and TRBJ2-1; 8 bases agree with TRBD2. The CDR3 sequence is 15 residues long. V shed 4 bases, J shed 8 bases, and the junction held 10 bases outside the gene matches. The germline V gene encodes CDR1 LGHNA and CDR2 YNFKEQ. This chain's CDR3 is CASSLPGGEGDEQFF. The CDR3 nucleotides read TGTGCCAGCAGCCTACCCGGGGGGGAAGGCGATGAGCAGTTCTTC.

This sequence joins TRBV9 and TRBJ2-5, with 8 bases that match TRBD2. The germline CDR1 and CDR2 sequences are SGDLS and YYNGEE. The CDR3 has 15 residues. V trimming: 0 bases; J trimming: 7 bases; junction bases outside the gene matches: 8. The CDR3 region is CASSVVDSRGVTQYF. The CDR3 DNA is TGTGCCAGCAGCGTAGTGGACTCGCGGGGGGTGACCCAGTACTTC.

The chain combines TRBV20-1 with TRBJ1-5; maybe TRBD1 (5 bases). Looked up from germline, CDR1 is DFQATT and CDR2 is SNEGSKA (reference sequence). V dropped 0 bases and J dropped 7 bases, with 13 bases sitting between them. CDR3 size: 14 residues. In DNA form, the CDR3 reads TGCAGTGCTAGAGATTCTTGGGGACTGCAGCCCCAGCATTTT. As protein: CSARDSWGLQPQHF.

The chain employs TRBV6-1 and TRBJ2-1; D gene unclear. The CDR3 length is 15 residues. Germline V lookup: CDR1 MNHNS, CDR2 SASEGT. Trimming took 2 bases from V and 10 from J, leaving 18 bases between them. The CDR3, as DNA: TGTGCCAGCAGTGAACGAGGCGTCCCATTAGGGGAGCAGTTCTTC. Protein: CASSERGVPLGEQFF.

J is TRBJ2-5 and V is TRBV29-1; 9 positions agree with TRBD1. The end of the DNA fits TRBJ2-7 better, so the J call may be wrong. The germline V gene encodes CDR1 SQVTM and CDR2 ANQGSEA. The CDR3 has 14 residues. The CDR3 here is CSVDEGQGSYEQYF. DNA for the CDR3: TGCAGCGTTGATGAAGGACAGGGGTCCTACGAGCAGTACTTC.

This clonotype was found a few times. The chain joins TRBV12-3 or TRBV12-4 to TRBJ2-5; no clear D. This CDR3 spans 14 amino acids. V lost 0 bases to trimming and J lost 6 bases, with 11 bases between them. The CDR3 bases are TGTGCCAGCAGTTTAGCTGGGGAAGAAAAGACCCAGTACTTC. Translated: CASSLAGEEKTQYF.

This clonotype has only a few counts. The chain couples TRBV27 to TRBJ2-5, with a weak D call TRBD1 (6 bases). CDR3 size: 15 residues. Germline CDR1 reads MNHEY; CDR2 reads SMNVEV (reference sequence). Trimming left V 5 bases short and J 0 bases short, with 13 bases between. The DNA for the CDR3 is TGTGCCAGCAGTGATCAGGGGCACTACCAAGAGACCCAGTACTTC. Protein: CASSDQGHYQETQYF.

The rearrangement joins TRBV6-1 to TRBJ2-5; D call uncertain. Trimming stripped 7 bases from V and 0 bases from J, with 15 bases between. Germline V gene sequence: CDR1 MNHNS, CDR2 SASEGT. This CDR3 has 15 amino acids. The CDR3 coding sequence is TGTGCCAGCAATACAGTTGCCATGTACCAAGAGACCCAGTACTTC. It encodes CASNTVAMYQETQYF.

V usage is TRBV5-1 and J usage is TRBJ2-3; TRBD1 aligns across 10 bases. J lost 6 bases, V lost 0 bases, and 1 base had no gene match. Germline CDR1 reads SGHRS; CDR2 reads YFSETQ. This CDR3 comprises 14 residues. The CDR3 sequence is CASSLGDRGDTQYF. CDR3 bases: TGCGCCAGCAGCTTGGGGGACAGGGGCGATACGCAGTATTTT.

The chain links TRBV10-2 to TRBJ2-7; D is undetermined. The CDR3 totals 14 residues. The ends were cut back, 7 bases at V and 1 base at J, with 14 bases in the middle. Germline V lookup: CDR1 WSHSY, CDR2 SAAADI. CDR3 residues: CASNREGVSYEQYF. CDR3 sequence (DNA): TGCGCCAGCAACCGAGAAGGAGTTTCCTACGAGCAGTACTTC.

This chain links TRBV6-5 with TRBJ1-6; D remains ambiguous. CDR3 size: 15 residues. Germline assignment: CDR1 MNHEY and CDR2 SVGAGI. V was cut by 0 bases and J by 5 bases, with 8 bases left in between. The CDR3 reads CASSYSNPDNSPLHF. CDR3 nucleotides: TGTGCCAGCAGTTACTCGAATCCAGATAATTCACCCCTCCACTTT.

The V and J genes are TRBV3-1 and TRBJ2-3, with 14 nucleotides matching TRBD2. V lost 3 bases, J lost 9 bases, and 11 bases stayed unmatched. Germline CDR1 LGHDT, CDR2 YNNKEL (reference sequence). The CDR3 has 17 residues. CDR3 sequence (DNA): TGTGCCAGCAGCCACGTCGGGACTAGCGGGGGCCCCGGGACGCAGTATTTT. This encodes CASSHVGTSGGPGTQYF.

The V call is TRBV27, the J call TRBJ2-7; perhaps TRBD1 as D (6 bases). CDR3 length equals 16 residues. V was trimmed by 5 bases and J by 1 base, leaving 18 bases between them. From germline, CDR1 is MNHEY and CDR2 SMNVEV (reference sequence). The CDR3 DNA reads TGTGCCAGCAGTCCCCGTTTGGGGGCGGTGTCCTACGAGCAGTACTTC. Protein: CASSPRLGAVSYEQYF.

This clonotype appeared a few times. The chain links TRBV5-1 to TRBJ2-5; a possible D gene is TRBD1 (6 bases). Trimming cost V 0 bases and J 3 bases, with 15 bases left between them. The germline V gene has CDR1 SGHRS and CDR2 YFSETQ. CDR3 size: 16 residues. The CDR3 is CASSLDTGQWEETQYF. As DNA, the CDR3 is TGCGCCAGCAGCTTGGACACTGGACAGTGGGAAGAGACCCAGTACTTC. The whole variable domain, remainder taken from reference TRBV5-1 and TRBJ2-5, is KAGVTQTPRYLIKTRGQQVTLSCSPISGHRSVSWYQQTPGQGLQFLFEYFSETQRNKGNFPGRFSGRQFSNSRSEMNVSTLELGDSALYLCASSLDTGQWEETQYFGPGTRLLVL.

The chain employs TRBV15 and TRBJ2-7; 9 positions match TRBD1. The CDR3 has 14 amino acids. V lost 4 bases, J lost 1 base, and 2 bases stayed unmatched. Germline V gives CDR1 LNHNV, CDR2 YYDKDF (reference sequence). Written as DNA, the CDR3 is TGTGCCACCAGCAAGACAGGGGGTTCCTACGAGCAGTACTTC. It codes for CATSKTGGSYEQYF.

This clonotype was seen more than once but under ten times. The chain recombines TRBV2 with TRBJ2-1; 11 bases map to TRBD2. Germline V gene lookup returns CDR1 SNHLY and CDR2 FYNNEI. The V and J ends lost 5 bases and 8 bases, in that order; junction bases with no gene match: 8. CDR3 length: 15 residues. The CDR3 DNA follows: TGTGCCAGCAGTAGCGGGACTAGCGGCACGGATGAGCAGTTCTTC. This encodes CASSSGTSGTDEQFF.

The rearrangement links TRBV30 to TRBJ2-7; TRBD2 agrees at 7 bases. This CDR3 spans 15 amino acids. Looked up from germline, CDR1 is GTSNPN and CDR2 is SVGIG (reference sequence). After removal of 3 bases from V and 4 bases from J, the junction contained 12 bases not matched to a gene. CDR3 amino acids: CAWSTIGAGPYEQYF. The CDR3 nucleotides are TGTGCCTGGAGCACCATTGGAGCGGGGCCGTACGAGCAGTACTTC.

The genes are TRBV3-1 and TRBJ2-7, with D tentatively TRBD2 (5 bases). In germline, CDR1 is LGHDT, CDR2 YNNKEL (reference sequence). Trimming took off 3 bases at V and 3 bases at J, with 9 bases between the two ends. The CDR3 has 13 residues. The CDR3 DNA is TGTGCCAGCAGCCAGGAGAGGGACTACGAGCAGTACTTC. It translates to CASSQERDYEQYF.

The chain employs TRBV5-1 and TRBJ2-1, with TRBD2 matching 9 bases. CDR3 length equals 17 residues. V was clipped by 0 bases and J by 5 bases; unmatched bases: 9. Germline CDR1 is SGHRS and CDR2 is YFSETQ. The CDR3 coding sequence is TGCGCCAGCAGCTTGGGGTCTAGCGGGAAGTCCCACAATGAGCAGTTCTTC. Translated: CASSLGSSGKSHNEQFF.

The chain joins TRBV20-1 to TRBJ2-1, with 11 nucleotides matching TRBD2. J gave up 5 bases and V 3 bases, and 9 bases lay outside the gene matches. The CDR3 contains 16 residues. Germline V lookup: CDR1 DFQATT, CDR2 SNEGSKA (reference sequence). The CDR3 nucleotides read TGCAGTGCTAGTAAGGCCGGGACTAGCGGTAACAATGAGCAGTTCTTC. It yields the protein CSASKAGTSGNNEQFF.

This chain uses TRBV5-1 with TRBJ1-2, with 9 positions matching TRBD1. V lost 0 bases to trimming and J lost 8 bases; unmatched junction nucleotides: 8. Germline V gene data show CDR1 as SGHRS and CDR2 as YFSETQ. There are 15 residues in the CDR3. CDR3 amino acids: CASSLETGGFGGYTF. The DNA for the CDR3 is TGCGCCAGCAGCTTGGAAACAGGGGGCTTTGGGGGCTACACCTTC.

To note about this clonotype: The junction does not match germline at one end; this may be a read error. The V call is TRBV11-2, the J call TRBJ2-3, with D maybe TRBD2 (5 bases). The CDR3 covers 16 residues. Germline-derived CDR1 and CDR2 are SGHAT and FQNNGV. The CDR3 DNA follows: TGTGCCAGCAGCCCCCGACTGAGCGCTAGCACAGATGCGCAGTATTTT. Its translation: CASSPRLSASTDAQYF.

The chain recombines TRBV7-2 with TRBJ2-5, with a possible D match to TRBD2 (6 bases). Looked up from germline, CDR1 is SGHTA and CDR2 is FQGNSA. This CDR3 comprises 15 residues. Trimming cost V 8 bases and J 1 base, with 17 bases left between them. The CDR3 sequence is CASHILTGGQETQYF. The CDR3 coding sequence is TGTGCCAGCCATATCCTGACCGGGGGCCAAGAGACCCAGTACTTC. Looking up the rest from reference TRBV7-2 and TRBJ2-5 gives the full variable domain: GAGVSQSPSNKVTEKGKDVELRCDPISGHTALYWYRQSLGQGLEFLIYFQGNSAPDKSGLPSDRFSAERTGGSVSTLTIQRTQQEDSAVYLCASHILTGGQETQYFGPGTRLLVL.